The clone carrying this TCR beta chain was picked up many times. The antigen is unknown. V was shortened by 5 bases and J by 2 bases, with 13 bases between the two germline ends. CDR3 length equals 14 residues. Germline values: CDR1 DFQATT, CDR2 SNEGSKA (reference sequence). This sample was included in a study of T cell repertoires in cytomegalovirus infection. In the study overall: Recently identified HLA-C-restricted CMV epitopes and well-studied HLA-B-restricted CMV epitopes were used by the study. CMV infection plus the matching HLA type was flagged by public TCR beta signatures. General study points: CMV-specific TCR beta clonotypes restricted by HLA-C were the ones dominating the ex vivo response.

TCRdb fed the reads into MiXCR, producing one record per CDR3 protein. The sample carries about a million distinct CDR3 sequences, 31% recorded once. Sequenced here: cultured CD8+ T cells from PBMCs, sampled from culture after CMV antigen stimulation. The chain carries TRBV20-1 and TRBJ1-5; D is undetermined. The TCR comes from a human donor in good health (CMV status not recorded). Some clones in this sample may be carry-over from other donors' samples. The CDR3 sequence: CSAFRRVGNQPQHF. As DNA, the CDR3 is TGCAGTGCTTTCCGGAGGGTGGGCAATCAGCCCCAGCATTTT.